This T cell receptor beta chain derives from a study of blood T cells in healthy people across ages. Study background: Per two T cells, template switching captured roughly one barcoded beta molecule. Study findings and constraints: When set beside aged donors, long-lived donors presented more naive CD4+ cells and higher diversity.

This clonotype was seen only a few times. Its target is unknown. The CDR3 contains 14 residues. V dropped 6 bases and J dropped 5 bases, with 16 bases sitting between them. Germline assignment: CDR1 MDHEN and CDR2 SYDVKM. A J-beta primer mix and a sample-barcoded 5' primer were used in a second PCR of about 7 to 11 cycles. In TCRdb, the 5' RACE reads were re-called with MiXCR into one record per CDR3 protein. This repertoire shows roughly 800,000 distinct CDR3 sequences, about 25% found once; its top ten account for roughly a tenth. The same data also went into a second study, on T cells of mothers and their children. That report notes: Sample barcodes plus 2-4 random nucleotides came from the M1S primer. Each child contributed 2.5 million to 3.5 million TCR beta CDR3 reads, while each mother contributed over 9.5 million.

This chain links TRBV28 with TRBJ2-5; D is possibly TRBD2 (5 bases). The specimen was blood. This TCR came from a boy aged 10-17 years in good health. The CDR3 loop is CASSRRTREETQYF. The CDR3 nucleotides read TGTGCCAGCAGCAGGAGAACTAGGGAGGAGACCCAGTACTTC. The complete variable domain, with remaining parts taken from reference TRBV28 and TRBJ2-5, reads DVKVTQSSRYLVKRTGEKVFLECVQDMDHENMFWYRQDPGLGLRLIYFSYDVKMKEKGDIPEGYSVSREKKERFSLILESASTNQTSMYLCASSRRTREETQYFGPGTRLLVL.